Sequencing of this T cell receptor (beta chain) was carried out in a study of blood T cell repertoires in COVID-19. V lost 7 bases to trimming and J lost 4 bases; unmatched junction nucleotides: 11. The CDR3 spans 16 residues. Looked up from germline, CDR1 is MNHNY and CDR2 is SVGAGI (reference sequence). This clone came up a few times. Data came from immunoSEQ multiplex PCR; TCRdb stores just in-frame clones and leaves some out. Of under 70,000 clones listed, approximately 87% are singletons. The V gene is TRBV6-6, the J gene TRBJ2-3; TRBD2 aligns across 10 bases. Sequencing was carried out using peripheral blood. The clonotype was recovered from a woman aged 55 to 70 with COVID-19, enrolled during active disease. CDR3 amino acids: CASTYGLAGVADTQYF. CDR3 bases: TGTGCCAGCACCTACGGGCTAGCGGGAGTGGCAGATACGCAGTATTTT.